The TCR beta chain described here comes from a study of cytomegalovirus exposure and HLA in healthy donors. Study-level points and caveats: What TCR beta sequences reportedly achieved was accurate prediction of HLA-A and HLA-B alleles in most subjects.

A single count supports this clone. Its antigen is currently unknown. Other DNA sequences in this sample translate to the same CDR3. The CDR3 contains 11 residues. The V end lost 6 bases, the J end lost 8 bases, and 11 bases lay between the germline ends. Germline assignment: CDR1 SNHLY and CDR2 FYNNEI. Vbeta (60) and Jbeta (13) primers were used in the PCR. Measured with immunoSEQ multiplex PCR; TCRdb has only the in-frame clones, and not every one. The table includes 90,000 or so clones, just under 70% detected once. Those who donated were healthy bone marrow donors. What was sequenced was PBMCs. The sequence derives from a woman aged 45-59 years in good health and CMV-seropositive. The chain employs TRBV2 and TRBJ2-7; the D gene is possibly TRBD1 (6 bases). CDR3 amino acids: CASSGDIKQYF. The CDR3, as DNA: TGTGCCAGCAGCGGGGACATCAAGCAGTACTTC.